This TCR beta chain was sequenced in a study of T cells after yellow fever vaccination (dated 2019 in TCRdb). Background for the entire study: The SMART-Seq v4 Ultra Low Input RNA kit was used to prepare libraries from fractions with low cell numbers. To follow T-cell clones before and after both primary and booster YFV17D yellow fever vaccination, bulk TCR alpha and beta repertoires underwent longitudinal sequencing. Blood was collected at multiple timepoints before and after primary and secondary immunization, and bulk PBMC replicates and cell subsets were isolated. The cohort comprised two healthy male donors, one aged 18 to 29 and one aged 30 to 40 years. Beyond this particular receptor, the publication reports: After the booster, most of the clones that had expanded following primary vaccination were detected again (just under 97% of CD4 and around 88% of CD8), which suggests that memory was broadly maintained. Computational filtering was required because FACS-sorted repertoires could contain abundant contaminating clonotypes from the bulk population. Because the study included only a couple of donors, the extent to which the findings can be generalized is limited. The secondary T-cell response was found to be weaker but faster than the primary response, with a peak reached on day 5 rather than on day 15. A small fraction of clonotypes showed up in both the CD4 and CD8 compartments, probably as a result of convergent recombination.

To note about this clonotype: Its antigen specificity is not known. Per-base quality was not reported, and no clone a single base away is much larger than it.

The treatment or condition tag for this specimen amounts to: live attenuated yellow fever vaccine strain. At each blood-draw timepoint, two biological replicates of bulk PBMCs were collected. A standard Ficoll-Paque protocol was used to isolate PBMCs from peripheral blood. TriZol was used to extract RNA from bulk PBMCs, from CD4 and CD8 fractions, and from dextramer-positive and dextramer-negative fractions. TCR cDNA was synthesized by 5'RACE template switching, which introduced a universal primer site and unique molecular identifiers. cDNA synthesis was primed from both the TCR alpha and TCR beta constant segments. Library amplification used two PCR steps, and the second PCR step added sample barcodes and sequencing adapters. Sequencing of libraries was performed on Illumina HiSeq 2500 (2x100 bp) or NovaSeq (2x150 bp). From the authors' description of their analysis: Reads were demultiplexed and collapsed into UMI consensus sequences with MIGEC, and V(D)J alignment was performed with MiXCR. Vaccine-responding clonotypes were identified with edgeR using replicate PBMC samples, with FDR below 0.01 and a log2 fold change above 5 up to day 15 being required. Each bulk clonotype was labeled CD4 or CD8 based on which sequenced repertoire, CD4 or CD8, contained the clonotype at higher abundance. The public reads were quality trimmed at Q25 with fastp and then assembled into clones with MiXCR by TCRdb, keeping productive beta chains. Rows with one shared CDR3 protein collapse into an entry with the most common genes and DNA. TCRdb's processing, not the authors' own work, is the source of the V and J calls. Within this sample are about 630,000 distinct CDR3 sequences, with about 12% of them counted one time only. The ten biggest clones cover under 15% of the sample.

This TCR was sampled from a man between 25 and 39 years old who received the YFV17D yellow fever vaccine. Source: PBMCs, taken on the day of the yellow fever booster vaccination.

The nucleotides are TGTGCCACCTTAAGGGACAGGTCCTACGAGCAGTACTTC. It translates to CATLRDRSYEQYF. The chain is assembled from TRBV12-3 or TRBV12-4 and TRBJ2-7; TRBD1 agrees with 8 junctional bases. The germline V and J ends show losses of 10 bases and 1 base respectively, and no gene match explains 6 bases of the junction. The CDR3 covers 13 residues, taking in both the cysteine and the phenylalanine. The sequence is cut down to CDR3 DNA, 39 bases in frame from base 1.